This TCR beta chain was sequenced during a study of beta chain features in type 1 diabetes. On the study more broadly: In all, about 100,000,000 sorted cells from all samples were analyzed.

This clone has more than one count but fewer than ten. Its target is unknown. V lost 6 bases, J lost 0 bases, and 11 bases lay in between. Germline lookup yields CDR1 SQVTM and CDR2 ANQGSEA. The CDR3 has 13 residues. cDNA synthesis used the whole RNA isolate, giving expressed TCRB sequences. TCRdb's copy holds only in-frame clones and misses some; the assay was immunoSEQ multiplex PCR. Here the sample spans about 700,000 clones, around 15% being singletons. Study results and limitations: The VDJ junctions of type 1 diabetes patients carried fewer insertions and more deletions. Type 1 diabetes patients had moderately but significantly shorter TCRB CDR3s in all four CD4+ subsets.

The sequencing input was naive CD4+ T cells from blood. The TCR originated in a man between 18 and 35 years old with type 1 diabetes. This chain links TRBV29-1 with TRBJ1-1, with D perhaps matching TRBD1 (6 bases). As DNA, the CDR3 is TGCAGCGTACCGGACAGCCTGAACACTGAAGCTTTCTTT. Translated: CSVPDSLNTEAFF.